This T cell receptor (beta chain) was found in a study of blood T cell repertoires in COVID-19. Study in general: Acute-phase and convalescent COVID-19 samples originated in the United States, Italy and Spain. PBMCs, B-cell-depleted T cells, or T cells provided the cDNA or gDNA that made up the material.

Patients at the Seattle site were enrolled during active infection and followed longitudinally. Per germline, CDR1 GTSNPN and CDR2 SVGIG (reference sequence). Trimming took 4 bases from V and 5 from J, leaving 11 bases between them. This CDR3 is 12 amino acids long. As processed by the authors: Counts of nucleated cells, estimated from reference gene primer amplification, were obtained. Repertoires were generated with immunoSEQ multiplex PCR, while TCRdb's copy carries only in-frame clones and drops some. That table furnishes V, J and clone size, whereas the DNA furnished D and trimming. Among 120,000 to 150,000 clones listed, approximately 85% were seen once.

The source material was peripheral blood. The chain has TRBV30 and TRBJ1-1; possibly TRBD1 for D (5 bases). The origin of this receptor is a woman in her sixties with COVID-19, enrolled during active disease. The DNA for the CDR3 is TGTGCCTGGACCACCGGGGGGACTGAAGCTTTCTTT. Amino acid sequence: CAWTTGGTEAFF. The variable domain in full, with the rest retrieved from reference TRBV30 and TRBJ1-1, is SQTIHQWPATLVQPVGSPLSLECTVEGTSNPNLYWYRQAAGRGLQLLFYSVGIGQISSEVPQNLSASRPQDRQFILSSKKLLLSDSGFYLCAWTTGGTEAFFGQGTRLTVV.